Shown below are 25 T cell receptor beta chains from a single sample sequenced in a study of blood T cells in healthy people across ages. Alongside a J-beta primer mix, a sample-barcoded 5' primer served in a second PCR lasting roughly 6 to 11 cycles. Using its own MiXCR run on the 5' RACE reads, TCRdb lists one record per CDR3 protein. The data contain some 640,000 distinct CDR3 sequences, approximately 30% of them singletons. Input material: blood. The receptors stem from an elderly woman in good health.

This clonotype appeared many times. The rearrangement links TRBV5-1 to TRBJ1-5; D not certain. Trimming stripped 0 bases from V and 7 bases from J, with 11 bases between. This CDR3 comprises 14 residues. Germline loops: CDR1 SGHRS, CDR2 YFSETQ. The CDR3 DNA is TGCGCCAGCAGCTTGGCCGAGGGAGACCAGCCCCAGCATTTT. Amino acids: CASSLAEGDQPQHF.

The sample holds a few counts of this clonotype. V is TRBV6-5 and J is TRBJ1-5, with a tentative D call TRBD1 (6 bases). V lost 6 bases and J 3 bases, leaving 12 bases between the germline ends. The CDR3 spans 14 residues. Germline V gene sequence: CDR1 MNHEY, CDR2 SVGAGI. The CDR3 sequence is CASRPQGPNQPQHF. In DNA form, the CDR3 reads TGTGCCAGCAGGCCACAGGGCCCCAATCAGCCCCAGCATTTT.

This clonotype came up a few times. A junction end diverges from the germline sequence, so it may reflect a read error. This chain links TRBV6-6 with TRBJ2-5, with TRBD1 identical over 8 bases. The germline gives CDR1 MNHNY, CDR2 SVGAGI (reference sequence). CDR3 length equals 15 residues. CDR3 DNA sequence: TGTGTCAGCAGTTACACAGGGGGACAGTTCTACGAACAGTACTTC. It codes for CVSSYTGGQFYEQYF.

This clonotype appeared a few times. The rearrangement joins TRBV6-1 to TRBJ2-4; the D is unclear. Germline V gene lookup returns CDR1 MNHNS and CDR2 SASEGT. CDR3 length: 17 residues. V dropped 6 bases and J dropped 0 bases, with 18 bases sitting between them. The CDR3 DNA reads TGTGCCAGCAGCCCCCCCCCCGGCCTCGCAGCCAAAAACATTCAGTACTTC. It encodes CASSPPPGLAAKNIQYF.

This chain links TRBV28 with TRBJ1-4, with D tentatively TRBD1 (6 bases). Trimming left V 5 bases short and J 14 bases short, with 21 bases between. This CDR3 is 14 amino acids long. Germline V gives CDR1 MDHEN, CDR2 SYDVKM. The CDR3 is CASSESKQGMRLFF. CDR3 nucleotide sequence: TGTGCCAGCAGTGAGTCCAAACAGGGCATGAGGCTGTTTTTT. The variable domain in full, completed from reference TRBV28 and TRBJ1-4, reads DVKVTQSSRYLVKRTGEKVFLECVQDMDHENMFWYRQDPGLGLRLIYFSYDVKMKEKGDIPEGYSVSREKKERFSLILESASTNQTSMYLCASSESKQGMRLFFGSGTQLSVL.

This chain connects TRBV20-1 to TRBJ2-5; TRBD1 matches at 11 bases. Near its end, the DNA agrees better with TRBJ2-7, so the J call may be wrong. Looked up from germline, CDR1 is DFQATT and CDR2 is SNEGSKA (reference sequence). The CDR3 has 15 residues. The CDR3, as DNA: TGCAGTGCTAGAGGGACAGGGGGCGCACCCTACGAGCAGTACTTC. Residues: CSARGTGGAPYEQYF.

This chain connects TRBV5-1 to TRBJ2-1, with D possibly being TRBD1 (6 bases). The V end was cut by 0 bases, the J end by 0 bases, with 16 bases between. The V gene's germline CDR1 is SGHRS and CDR2 YFSETQ. The CDR3 is 18 residues long. The CDR3 nucleotides are TGCGCCAGCAGCTTGGAACTTCTGGCGGACAGCTCCTACAATGAGCAGTTCTTC. This sequence encodes CASSLELLADSSYNEQFF.

The chain combines TRBV11-2 with TRBJ1-1; D is unresolved. The germline V gene has CDR1 SGHAT and CDR2 FQNNGV. The ends were cut back, 2 bases at V and 6 bases at J, with 16 bases in the middle. The CDR3 covers 15 residues. The DNA for the CDR3 is TGTGCCAGCAGCTTAATCCCAGAGGCTTTTGCTGAAGCTTTCTTT. Protein product: CASSLIPEAFAEAFF. The complete variable domain, with remaining parts taken from reference TRBV11-2 and TRBJ1-1, reads EAGVAQSPRYKIIEKRQSVAFWCNPISGHATLYWYQQILGQGPKLLIQFQNNGVVDDSQLPKDRFSAERLKGVDSTLKIQPAKLEDSAVYLCASSLIPEAFAEAFFGQGTRLTVV.

This clonotype has at least ten counts. This CDR3 reads CASRTGMGSTDTQYF. Written as DNA, the CDR3 is TGTGCCAGCAGGACAGGGATGGGGAGCACAGATACGCAGTATTTT. V and J are TRBV6-1 and TRBJ2-3; TRBD1 aligns across 7 bases. From germline, CDR1 is MNHNS and CDR2 SASEGT. The CDR3 loop spans 15 amino acids. V lost 6 bases, J lost 0 bases, and 6 bases stayed unmatched.

The gene calls are TRBV29-1 and TRBJ2-1, with TRBD2 matching over 7 bases. CDR3 length: 11 residues. Losses at the gene ends were 6 bases for V and 9 bases for J; bases not matched to a gene: 5. CDR1 and CDR2 (germline): SQVTM, ANQGSEA. The CDR3 loop is CSVHTGGEQFF. CDR3 sequence (DNA): TGCAGCGTGCATACGGGAGGTGAGCAGTTCTTC.

V gene TRBV12-3 or TRBV12-4 combines with J gene TRBJ1-2; D possibly corresponds to TRBD1 (5 bases). This CDR3 is 14 amino acids long. V was trimmed by 6 bases and J by 7 bases, leaving 18 bases between them. The CDR3 DNA sequence: TGTGCCAGCAGAGCGGCAGGGTTTGAAAGTGGCTACACCTTC. The encoded protein is CASRAAGFESGYTF.

The chain is built from TRBV28 and TRBJ2-3, with 11 bases aligning to TRBD2. Per germline, CDR1 MDHEN and CDR2 SYDVKM. J gave up 7 bases and V 7 bases, and 10 bases lay outside the gene matches. This CDR3 spans 15 amino acids. For the CDR3, the DNA is TGTGCCAGCACCGTAGCGGGGGGGCCTTTTCATACGCAGTATTTT. Amino acid sequence: CASTVAGGPFHTQYF.

This clonotype showed up many times. This chain links TRBV12-3 or TRBV12-4 with TRBJ2-7, with 11 positions matching TRBD2. J was trimmed by 6 bases and V by 7 bases; bases with no gene match: 8. The CDR3 length is 14 residues. The CDR3: CASNPGLAALEQYF. In DNA, the CDR3 is TGTGCCAGCAATCCGGGACTAGCGGCGCTCGAGCAGTACTTC.

There are many counts of this clonotype. V usage is TRBV18 and J usage is TRBJ2-5; D is undetermined. This CDR3 is built from 11 residues. Deletions cut 8 bases from V and 3 bases from J, with 7 bases between. Germline assignment: CDR1 KGHSH and CDR2 LQKENI. In nucleotides, the CDR3 is TGTGCCAGCAGTGCAAAAGAGACCCAGTACTTC. This translates into CASSAKETQYF.

As concerns this clonotype: A single base separates this from a much larger clone, so it may be a read error. This chain joins TRBV5-1 and TRBJ2-1; 9 nucleotides match TRBD1. The junction had 8 bases not matched to a gene; V was cut back by 4 bases and J by 6 bases. Looked up from germline, CDR1 is SGHRS and CDR2 is YFSETQ. The CDR3 consists of 15 residues. CDR3 region: CASSRTGGAFNEQFF. CDR3 DNA: TGCGCCAGCAGCCGAACAGGGGGCGCGTTCAATGAGCAGTTCTTC.

Worth noting for this clonotype: A junction boundary mismatches the germline segment, possibly from a read error. This chain connects TRBV12-3 or TRBV12-4 to TRBJ2-3; D possibly uses TRBD1 or TRBD2 (7 bases each). CDR3 length: 14 residues. This CDR3 reads CASNMGGGADTQYF. Written as DNA, the CDR3 is TGTGCCAGCAATATGGGAGGGGGCGCAGATACGCAATATTTT.

The table lists this clonotype with many counts. The V gene is TRBV20-1, the J gene TRBJ2-3; 9 bases are a match to TRBD2. Germline CDR1 and CDR2: DFQATT and SNEGSKA (reference sequence). The CDR3 covers 15 residues. V gave up 3 bases and J gave up 5 bases; unmatched junction bases: 9. The CDR3 reads CSASAGGGAVDTQYF. The CDR3, as DNA: TGCAGTGCTAGTGCTGGCGGGGGGGCCGTAGATACGCAGTATTTT.

Concerning this clonotype: At one boundary the junction diverges from the germline segment, which might be a read error. In DNA form, the CDR3 reads TGTGCCAGCAGCCGTACTCCCGTGGGACAGGAAAACACCGGGGGGCTGTTTTTT. This translates into CASSRTPVGQENTGGLFF. This chain links TRBV7-9 with TRBJ2-2, with 8 bases matching TRBD1. Germline V CDR1 and CDR2: SEHNR, FQNEAQ (reference sequence). This CDR3 is 18 amino acids long.

The table lists this clonotype with many counts. This chain links TRBV2 with TRBJ2-1, with TRBD1 as a possible D gene (6 bases). This CDR3 comprises 15 residues. Germline values: CDR1 SNHLY, CDR2 FYNNEI. Trimming removed 6 bases at V and 0 bases at J, with 12 bases between. The CDR3 coding sequence is TGTGCCAGCAGCGCTCCAGGGGTCTCCTACAATGAGCAGTTCTTC. It specifies CASSAPGVSYNEQFF.

Only a few counts were recorded for this clonotype. V usage is TRBV20-1 and J usage is TRBJ2-2; D unclear. Germline V lookup: CDR1 DFQATT, CDR2 SNEGSKA (reference sequence). This CDR3 has 13 amino acids. V gave up 5 bases and J gave up 0 bases, with 7 bases separating them. CDR3 DNA sequence: TGCAGTGCTCGATGGGCGAACACCGGGGAGCTGTTTTTT. It yields the protein CSARWANTGELFF.

This clonotype appeared many times. The CDR3 protein is CASSLDRVREKLFF. CDR3 in DNA: TGTGCCAGCAGTCTCGACAGGGTCCGGGAAAAACTGTTTTTT. The chain combines TRBV27 with TRBJ1-4; 7 bases are shared with TRBD1. Germline loops: CDR1 MNHEY, CDR2 SMNVEV (reference sequence). V shed 5 bases, J shed 8 bases, and the junction held 8 bases outside the gene matches. This CDR3 is built from 14 residues.

As for this clonotype: At one of its ends the junction is not consistent with the germline gene, which may arise from a read error. This chain uses TRBV12-3 or TRBV12-4 with TRBJ2-5; D call uncertain. The J call may be wrong; the DNA end is better matched by TRBJ2-7. The CDR3 extends over 13 amino acids. The CDR3 sequence is CTSSLRLDYEQYF. In nucleotides, the CDR3 is TGTACCAGCAGTTTACGGCTAGACTACGAGCAGTACTTC.

The table lists this clonotype with many counts. V is TRBV7-9 and J is TRBJ2-1; D is possibly TRBD2 (5 bases). The CDR3 is 13 amino acids. Germline CDR1 SEHNR, CDR2 FQNEAQ (reference sequence). V was trimmed by 4 bases and J by 10 bases, leaving 14 bases between them. In DNA form, the CDR3 reads TGTGCCAGCAGCTCCGGATCGGACTGGGAGCAGTTCTTC. Protein: CASSSGSDWEQFF.

The CDR3 DNA follows: TGTGCCAGCAAGCAGGGGGCGCGTAATTCACCCCTCCACTTT. Translation: CASKQGARNSPLHF. The V call is TRBV12-3 or TRBV12-4, the J call TRBJ1-6, with TRBD1 matching over 8 bases. Losses at the gene ends were 7 bases for V and 6 bases for J; bases not matched to a gene: 5. The CDR3 has 14 amino acids.

This clonotype has ten or more counts. The rearrangement links TRBV7-9 to TRBJ1-6; D not certain. The germline CDR1 and CDR2 sequences are SEHNR and FQNEAQ (reference sequence). Deletions cut 1 base from V and 7 bases from J, with 11 bases between. The CDR3 covers 15 residues. CDR3 in DNA: TGTGCCAGCAGCTTAGTGGGTGATCCAAATTCACCCCTCCACTTT. Residues: CASSLVGDPNSPLHF.